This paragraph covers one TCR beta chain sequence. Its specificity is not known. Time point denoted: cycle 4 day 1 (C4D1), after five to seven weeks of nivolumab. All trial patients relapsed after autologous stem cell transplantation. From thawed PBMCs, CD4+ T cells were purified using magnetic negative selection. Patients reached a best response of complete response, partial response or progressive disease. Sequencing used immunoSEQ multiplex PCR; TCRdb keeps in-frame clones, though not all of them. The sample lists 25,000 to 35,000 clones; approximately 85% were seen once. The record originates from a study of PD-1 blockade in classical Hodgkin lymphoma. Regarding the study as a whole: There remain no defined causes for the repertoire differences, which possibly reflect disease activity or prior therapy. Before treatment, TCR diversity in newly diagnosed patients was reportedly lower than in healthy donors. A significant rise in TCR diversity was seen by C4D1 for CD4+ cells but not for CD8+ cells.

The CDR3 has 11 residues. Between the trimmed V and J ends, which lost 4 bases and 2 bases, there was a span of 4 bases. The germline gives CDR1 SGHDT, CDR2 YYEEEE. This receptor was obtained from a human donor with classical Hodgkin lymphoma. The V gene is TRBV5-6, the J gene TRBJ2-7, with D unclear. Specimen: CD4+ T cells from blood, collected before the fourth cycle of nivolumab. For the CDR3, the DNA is TGTGCCAGCAGCCGGGCCTACGAGCAGTACTTC. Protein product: CASSRAYEQYF.